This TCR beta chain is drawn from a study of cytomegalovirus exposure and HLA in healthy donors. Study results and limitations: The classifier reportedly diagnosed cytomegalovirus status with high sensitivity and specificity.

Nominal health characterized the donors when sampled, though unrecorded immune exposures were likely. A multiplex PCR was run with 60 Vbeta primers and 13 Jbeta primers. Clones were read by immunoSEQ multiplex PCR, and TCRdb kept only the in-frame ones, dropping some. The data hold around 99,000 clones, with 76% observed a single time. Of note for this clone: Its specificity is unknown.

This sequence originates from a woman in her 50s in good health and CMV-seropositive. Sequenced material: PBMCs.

The CDR3 loop reads CASSHRTANSNQPQHF. The CDR3 coding sequence is TGTGCCAGTAGTCACCGGACAGCGAATAGCAATCAGCCCCAGCATTTT. The chain employs TRBV19 and TRBJ1-5; weak D call: TRBD1 (6 bases). Germline values: CDR1 LNHDA, CDR2 SQIVND (reference sequence). This CDR3 comprises 16 residues. With 5 bases removed from V and 0 bases from J, the gap between germline ends came to 14 bases.